The 24 T cell receptor beta chains given below trace back to one sample, sequenced in a study of immune evolution from preneoplasia to lung adenocarcinoma. This table comes from immunoSEQ multiplex PCR, and its TCRdb copy is limited to in-frame clones, with some not included. Among roughly 5,000 clones listed, around four fifths were seen once. Sequencing was done on a sample of FFPE minimally invasive lung adenocarcinoma tissue. The receptor source for this set is a person aged 55-80 years with lung adenocarcinoma.

The V and J genes are TRBV5-1 and TRBJ2-1; D gene unclear. V was shortened by 4 bases and J by 0 bases, with 11 bases between the two germline ends. Per the germline V gene, CDR1 is SGHRS and CDR2 is YFSETQ. The CDR3 consists of 15 residues. The CDR3, as DNA: TGCGCCAGCAGCCCCCCTCTAGGCTCCTACAATGAGCAGTTCTTC. Residues: CASSPPLGSYNEQFF.

The V gene is TRBV6-4, the J gene TRBJ1-1; tentative D call: TRBD1 (5 bases). This CDR3 is built from 15 residues. V lost 3 bases and J lost 6, with 17 bases in between. Germline V gene data show CDR1 as MRHNA and CDR2 as SNTAGT. The chain's CDR3 is CASSENVGGRPEAFF. Written as DNA, the CDR3 is TGTGCCAGCAGTGAAAACGTGGGGGGACGGCCTGAAGCTTTCTTT.

A note on this clone: The junction does not match germline at one end; this may be a read error. The CDR3 region is CASSLGLGRYEQYF. CDR3 nucleotides: TGTGCTAGCAGCTTGGGGCTGGGGAGGTACGAGCAGTACTTC. V is TRBV7-7 and J is TRBJ2-5; D is possibly TRBD2 (6 bases). The last part of the DNA fits TRBJ2-7 better; the J call may be wrong. The CDR3 extends over 14 amino acids. Germline lookup yields CDR1 SSHAT and CDR2 FNYEAQ (reference sequence).

V usage is TRBV7-9 and J usage is TRBJ2-1, with 12 bases matching TRBD2. This CDR3 has 18 amino acids. Trimming at V came to 3 bases and at J to 5 bases, leaving 11 bases not matched to a gene. CDR1 SEHNR and CDR2 FQNEAQ come from the germline V gene (reference sequence). The CDR3 protein is CASSLGLAGGIPHNEQFF. CDR3 coding DNA: TGTGCCAGCAGCTTGGGGCTAGCGGGAGGGATCCCCCACAATGAGCAGTTCTTC.

The chain couples TRBV6-5 to TRBJ1-5, with D unresolved. V gave up 4 bases and J gave up 4 bases, with 8 bases separating them. Germline V lookup: CDR1 MNHEY, CDR2 SVGAGI. The CDR3 spans 13 residues. As DNA, the CDR3 is TGTGCCAGCAGTTCCCAGAAAAATCAGCCCCAGCATTTT. Protein sequence: CASSSQKNQPQHF.

This clone was detected a few times. Here the CDR3 DNA reads TGTGCCAGCAGCTTACCTAGCACCGGGGAGCTGTTTTTT. Amino acid sequence: CASSLPSTGELFF. The chain carries TRBV7-2 and TRBJ2-2, with D unclear. Germline V lookup: CDR1 SGHTA, CDR2 FQGNSA. Trimming took 2 bases from V and 4 from J, leaving 5 bases between them. CDR3 length: 13 amino acids.

The chain employs TRBV6-1 and TRBJ2-1, with 9 nucleotides matching TRBD2. Germline CDR1 and CDR2: MNHNS and SASEGT. The trim removed 4 bases at V and 9 bases at J, leaving 13 bases unmatched. The CDR3 is 16 amino acids. The CDR3 loop reads CASSATGTSHSGEQFF. CDR3 sequence (DNA): TGTGCCAGCAGTGCCACCGGGACTAGCCACTCGGGTGAGCAGTTCTTC.

The chain uses TRBV30 and TRBJ1-4; tentative D call: TRBD1 (5 bases). This CDR3 has 16 residues. The V and J ends lost 4 bases and 2 bases respectively, with 17 bases between them. CDR1 is GTSNPN and CDR2 is SVGIG in the germline V gene (reference sequence). CDR3 sequence (DNA): TGTGCCTGGACCCCCCGTTGGGGGTCGACTAATGAAAAACTGTTTTTT. Translating it yields CAWTPRWGSTNEKLFF.

The genes are TRBV7-9 and TRBJ2-2, with 13 bases that match TRBD2. V lost 5 bases to trimming and J lost 5 bases; unmatched junction nucleotides: 5. This CDR3 is built from 16 residues. Germline V gene data show CDR1 as SEHNR and CDR2 as FQNEAQ (reference sequence). The CDR3 here is CASSLGLAGATGELFF. In DNA form, the CDR3 reads TGTGCCAGCAGCCTCGGACTAGCGGGAGCAACCGGGGAGCTGTTTTTT.

The gene calls are TRBV7-2 and TRBJ2-1; 13 bases match TRBD2. The CDR3 covers 15 residues. The V gene's germline CDR1 is SGHTA and CDR2 FQGNSA. The ends lost 5 bases at V and 4 bases at J; junction bases unmatched: 2. CDR3 DNA sequence: TGTGCCAGCAGCGCGACTAGCGGGGGGTACAATGAGCAGTTCTTC. Translating gives CASSATSGGYNEQFF.

This rearrangement joins TRBV7-2 to TRBJ2-5, with 9 bases aligning to TRBD2. Unmatched junction bases numbered 4, after V lost 0 bases and J lost 2 bases. This CDR3 spans 16 amino acids. Germline CDR1 SGHTA, CDR2 FQGNSA. CDR3 region: CASSLAVSGGQETQYF. The CDR3 nucleotides are TGTGCCAGCAGCTTAGCGGTTAGCGGGGGTCAAGAGACCCAGTACTTC.

The chain carries TRBV11-3 and TRBJ1-1; 8 bases map to TRBD1. V dropped 2 bases and J dropped 4; count of bases not matched to a gene: 6. Germline lookup yields CDR1 SGHNT and CDR2 YENEEA. CDR3 size: 15 residues. As DNA, the CDR3 is TGTGCCAGCAGCTTAAATACAGGGGGGGGCACTGAAGCTTTCTTT. Amino acids: CASSLNTGGGTEAFF.

This clone turned up a few times. This sequence joins TRBV2 and TRBJ1-4; the D is unclear. CDR1 and CDR2 (germline): SNHLY, FYNNEI. V was clipped by 7 bases and J by 5 bases, with 14 bases between them. The CDR3 runs 14 residues. This CDR3 reads CASNLVQSNEKLFF. CDR3 in DNA: TGTGCCAGCAATTTGGTACAGTCAAATGAAAAACTGTTTTTT.

The CDR3 region is CASNGGEETQYF. DNA of the CDR3: TGTGCCAGCAACGGGGGGGAAGAGACCCAGTACTTC. This chain uses TRBV7-9 with TRBJ2-5; 8 positions match TRBD2. The CDR3 is made up of 12 amino acids. Trimming took 7 bases from V and 3 from J; bases not matched to a gene: 1. Germline CDR1 SEHNR, CDR2 FQNEAQ (reference sequence). Using reference TRBV7-9 and TRBJ2-5 for the parts outside the CDR3, the full variable domain is DTGVSQNPRHKITKRGQNVTFRCDPISEHNRLYWYRQTLGQGPEFLTYFQNEAQLEKSRLLSDRFSAERPKGSFSTLEIQRTEQGDSAMYLCASNGGEETQYFGPGTRLLVL.

The rearrangement links TRBV2 to TRBJ2-3; TRBD2 matches 7 bases. This CDR3 is 15 amino acids long. The germline V gene has CDR1 SNHLY and CDR2 FYNNEI. V lost 6 bases, J lost 4 bases, and 10 bases stayed unmatched. The CDR3 protein is CASRFKGGRADTQYF. The DNA for the CDR3 is TGTGCCAGCAGATTCAAGGGCGGGAGAGCAGATACGCAGTATTTT.

This chain uses TRBV10-3 with TRBJ2-5; D could derive from TRBD1 or TRBD2 (5 bases each). This CDR3 region has 14 residues. The V end was cut by 1 base, the J end by 3 bases, with 9 bases between. The germline CDR1 and CDR2 sequences are ENHRY and SYGVKD. The CDR3 reads CAISEFQGEETQYF. CDR3 nucleotides: TGTGCCATCAGTGAGTTCCAGGGAGAAGAGACCCAGTACTTC.

V and J are TRBV7-9 and TRBJ2-1, with no clear D. This CDR3 is built from 11 residues. Per the germline V gene, CDR1 is SEHNR and CDR2 is FQNEAQ (reference sequence). V gave up 5 bases and J gave up 8 bases, with 7 bases separating them. The CDR3 loop is CASSARDEQFF. CDR3 sequence (DNA): TGTGCCAGCAGCGCCAGAGATGAGCAGTTCTTC.

The V gene is TRBV5-1, the J gene TRBJ1-1, with a possible D match to TRBD1 (6 bases). This CDR3 is built from 15 residues. Germline assignment: CDR1 SGHRS and CDR2 YFSETQ. V was trimmed by 0 bases and J by 5 bases, leaving 14 bases between them. The CDR3 here is CASSLAAGEWTEAFF. The CDR3 nucleotides read TGCGCCAGCAGCTTGGCGGCAGGGGAATGGACTGAAGCTTTCTTT.

The V gene is TRBV28, the J gene TRBJ2-7; D is ambiguous. V lost 6 bases and J lost 12, with 18 bases in between. The CDR3 length is 12 residues. Germline V lookup: CDR1 MDHEN, CDR2 SYDVKM. CDR3 residues: CASSPSIRLMYF. The DNA of the CDR3 is TGTGCCAGCAGCCCCTCCATCAGGCTTATGTACTTC.

The chain couples TRBV7-8 to TRBJ1-1, with no clear D. The germline V gene has CDR1 SGHVS and CDR2 FQNEAQ. CDR3 length: 14 amino acids. V was shortened by 2 bases and J by 5 bases, with 12 bases between the two germline ends. The CDR3 protein is CASSLSELRTEAFF. The CDR3 DNA reads as TGTGCCAGCAGCTTAAGTGAGCTGAGGACTGAAGCTTTCTTT.

The chain employs TRBV6-6 and TRBJ1-1; D gene unclear. There are 16 residues in the CDR3. V was cut by 2 bases and J by 3 bases, with 16 bases left in between. Germline V CDR1 and CDR2: MNHNY, SVGAGI (reference sequence). The CDR3 spells CASSYPAGVWHTEAFF. Written as DNA, the CDR3 is TGTGCCAGCAGTTACCCAGCTGGCGTTTGGCACACTGAAGCTTTCTTT.

The chain links TRBV4-1 to TRBJ1-3; D not resolved. CDR1 is MGHRA and CDR2 is YSYEKL in the germline V gene. This CDR3 is built from 14 residues. V was pared by 0 bases and J by 5 bases, with 8 bases between. The CDR3 loop reads CASSQDIARNTIYF. The CDR3 coding sequence is TGCGCCAGCAGCCAAGATATCGCGAGAAACACCATATATTTT.

V and J are TRBV2 and TRBJ1-2; D remains unclear. The CDR3 contains 13 residues. V was pared by 4 bases and J by 1 base, with 7 bases between. Per germline, CDR1 SNHLY and CDR2 FYNNEI. This chain's CDR3 is CASSASINYGYTF. The CDR3 nucleotides read TGTGCCAGCAGTGCCTCCATTAACTATGGCTACACCTTC. Combining the CDR3 with reference TRBV2 and TRBJ1-2 gives the whole variable domain EPEVTQTPSHQVTQMGQEVILRCVPISNHLYFYWYRQILGQKVEFLVSFYNNEISEKSEIFDDQFSVERPDGSNFTLKIRSTKLEDSAMYFCASSASINYGYTFGSGTRLTVV.

The chain links TRBV4-2 to TRBJ2-2; D uncertain. Germline CDR1 and CDR2: LGHNA and YNFKEQ. The CDR3 is 14 amino acids. The V gene lost 6 bases and the J gene lost 4 bases, with 12 bases spanning the gap. The CDR3 DNA reads as TGTGCCAGCAGGGCAACCCGAGTCACCGGGGAGCTGTTTTTT. Protein sequence: CASRATRVTGELFF.